Each of the 22 T cell receptor beta chains below was sequenced from the same sample in a study of T cell responses to AZD1222 COVID-19 vaccine (dated by TCRdb to the early 2020s). The time point label of this sample denotes: baseline before first vaccination. Libraries were constructed by the immunoSEQ multiplex PCR assay. TCRdb stores this immuneACCESS table with in-frame sequences only. Part of the clones is absent; in the studies checked, under half of the shortfall reflects unresolved V genes, and no reason is known for the rest. The sample data list tens of thousands of clones, and over 75% of these were observed just once. The ten largest clonotypes hold around 16% of the sample. The source was peripheral blood, collected on day 0 of AZD1222 vaccination. The receptors derive from an adult in good health.

This clone has only one observation. CDR3 sequence: CASSLRTGGIYGYTF. Here the CDR3 DNA reads TGTGCCAGCAGCCTAAGGACAGGGGGAATCTATGGCTACACCTTC. The V call is TRBV5-5, the J call TRBJ1-2; TRBD1 matches 10 bases. Losses at the gene ends were 4 bases for V and 4 bases for J; bases not matched to a gene: 7. The CDR3 spans 15 residues. CDR1 and CDR2 from the germline V gene are SGHKS and YYEKEE (reference sequence).

The count of this clone is one. The CDR3 loop reads CASSSGEGHNEQFF. DNA for the CDR3: TGTGCCAGCAGCTCAGGGGAGGGGCACAATGAGCAGTTCTTC. The V and J genes are TRBV7-9 and TRBJ2-1, with a weak D call TRBD2 (7 bases). The CDR3 extends over 14 amino acids. Germline CDR1 SEHNR, CDR2 FQNEAQ (reference sequence). V dropped 4 bases and J dropped 5 bases, with 12 bases sitting between them.

A note on this clone: The sample holds other DNA sequences that translate to the same CDR3. This chain connects TRBV9 to TRBJ1-1; TRBD1 is a possible D gene (5 bases). CDR3 length: 13 amino acids. The germline V gene encodes CDR1 SGDLS and CDR2 YYNGEE. Trimming stripped 5 bases from V and 1 base from J, with 9 bases between. This CDR3 is CASSFTGNTEAFF. The CDR3 DNA sequence: TGTGCCAGCAGTTTTACAGGGAACACTGAAGCTTTCTTT.

This CDR3 is CASSPLLGTDQPQHF. The CDR3 DNA sequence: TGTGCCAGCAGCCCCCTGTTGGGTACCGATCAGCCCCAGCATTTT. V and J are TRBV7-9 and TRBJ1-5; D unresolved. The germline CDR1 and CDR2 sequences are SEHNR and FQNEAQ (reference sequence). The CDR3 covers 15 residues. V was shortened by 5 bases and J by 5 bases, with 16 bases between the two germline ends.

This chain links TRBV19 with TRBJ1-2; D is unclear. Germline-derived CDR1 and CDR2 are LNHDA and SQIVND (reference sequence). This CDR3 spans 14 amino acids. Trimming took off 0 bases at V and 8 bases at J, with 13 bases between the two ends. The CDR3 nucleotides read TGTGCCAGTAGTATAGAGTTTCGGCCCCAGGGCTACACCTTC. Its translation is CASSIEFRPQGYTF.

This clone was found once. The chain is built from TRBV10-3 and TRBJ2-7, with D possibly being TRBD1 or TRBD2 (5 bases each). Trimming removed 1 base from V and 1 base from J, with 17 bases in between. This CDR3 spans 17 amino acids. Germline CDR1 ENHRY, CDR2 SYGVKD. The CDR3 DNA reads TGTGCCATCAGTGAGTGGGGGAACAGCGGAGGATCCTACGAGCAGTACTTC. It encodes CAISEWGNSGGSYEQYF.

In DNA form, the CDR3 reads TGTGCCAGCAGCATGCCCGGGACAGGGACGAACTATGGCTACACCTTC. Its protein product is CASSMPGTGTNYGYTF. J is TRBJ1-2 and V is TRBV5-4, with TRBD1 matching 9 bases. Per the germline V gene, CDR1 is SGHNT and CDR2 is YYREEE (reference sequence). The V segment lost 4 bases and the J segment 2 bases; nucleotides outside the gene matches: 9. The CDR3 consists of 16 residues.

The chain is built from TRBV19 and TRBJ1-5, with TRBD1 as a possible D gene (5 bases). Germline values: CDR1 LNHDA, CDR2 SQIVND (reference sequence). CDR3 length equals 15 residues. V shed 1 base and J shed 2 bases, with 9 bases lying between them. The CDR3 coding sequence is TGTGCCAGTAGTATAGCGGTAGGGGGCAATCAGCCCCAGCATTTT. Translating it yields CASSIAVGGNQPQHF.

The chain has TRBV5-4 and TRBJ2-5; D is possibly TRBD2 (6 bases). This CDR3 is 14 amino acids long. Looked up from germline, CDR1 is SGHNT and CDR2 is YYREEE (reference sequence). Trimming took off 4 bases at V and 5 bases at J, with 15 bases between the two ends. The CDR3 sequence: CASSPGTLGETQYF. The CDR3 bases are TGTGCCAGCAGCCCCGGGACTTTGGGTGAGACCCAGTACTTC.

There are a few counts of this clone. This sequence joins TRBV19 and TRBJ2-5, with TRBD2 matching over 9 bases. The CDR3 sequence is 17 residues long. Germline CDR1 reads LNHDA; CDR2 reads SQIVND (reference sequence). V was clipped by 2 bases and J by 7 bases; unmatched bases: 14. CDR3 loop: CASSIQRAGGRVGTQYF. In nucleotides, the CDR3 is TGTGCCAGTAGTATACAGCGAGCGGGGGGTCGAGTGGGGACCCAGTACTTC.

The chain combines TRBV6-5 with TRBJ2-5; 7 bases fit TRBD1. Germline trimming cut 5 bases from V and 4 bases from J; bases unmatched to any gene: 10. This CDR3 comprises 15 residues. Germline V gene data show CDR1 as MNHEY and CDR2 as SVGAGI. The DNA for the CDR3 is TGTGCCAGCAGTACGGGACAGAAAAGAAGAGAGACCCAGTACTTC. Protein product: CASSTGQKRRETQYF.

The chain carries TRBV29-1 and TRBJ1-1; D is uncertain. Looked up from germline, CDR1 is SQVTM and CDR2 is ANQGSEA. V lost 8 bases, J lost 4 bases, and 11 bases lay in between. The CDR3 loop spans 11 amino acids. This CDR3 is CSSGWITEAFF. The CDR3 DNA is TGCAGCTCGGGGTGGATCACTGAAGCTTTCTTT.

V usage is TRBV6-5 and J usage is TRBJ1-2; 7 bases are a match to TRBD1. The ends lost 2 bases at V and 5 bases at J; junction bases unmatched: 8. Germline assignment: CDR1 MNHEY and CDR2 SVGAGI. The CDR3 loop spans 15 amino acids. The CDR3 DNA sequence: TGTGCCAGCAGTTACACAGGGGCTAGGTTGTATGGCTACACCTTC. Its translation: CASSYTGARLYGYTF.

V usage is TRBV7-8 and J usage is TRBJ1-5, with 7 bases fitting TRBD1. The CDR3 contains 18 residues. The junction had 9 bases not matched to a gene; V was cut back by 1 base and J by 0 bases. Per the germline V gene, CDR1 is SGHVS and CDR2 is FQNEAQ. The chain's CDR3 is CASSLGTGGPDSNQPQHF. CDR3 sequence (DNA): TGTGCCAGCAGCTTAGGGACAGGCGGGCCCGATAGCAATCAGCCCCAGCATTTT.

The rearrangement joins TRBV29-1 to TRBJ2-7, with 9 bases identical to TRBD1. The CDR3 is made up of 14 amino acids. Germline assignment: CDR1 SQVTM and CDR2 ANQGSEA. Unmatched junction bases numbered 4, after V lost 4 bases and J lost 0 bases. CDR3 sequence reads: CSVGGTGNSYEQYF. The CDR3 DNA is TGCAGCGTTGGAGGGACAGGGAACTCCTACGAGCAGTACTTC.

The chain links TRBV6-4 to TRBJ1-2, with 8 bases identical to TRBD1. This CDR3 is built from 16 residues. From germline, CDR1 is MRHNA and CDR2 SNTAGT. Losses at the gene ends were 0 bases for V and 7 bases for J; bases not matched to a gene: 10. Written as DNA, the CDR3 is TGTGCCAGCAGTGACTCATGGACAGGGATGATAGGTGGCTACACCTTC. Amino acid sequence: CASSDSWTGMIGGYTF.

This chain joins TRBV7-3 and TRBJ1-1; no clear D. Germline V lookup: CDR1 SGHTA, CDR2 FQGTGA. V lost 1 base, J lost 1 base, and 10 bases lay in between. The CDR3 is made up of 15 amino acids. The CDR3 reads CASSLMGGENTEAFF. The DNA for the CDR3 is TGTGCCAGCAGCTTAATGGGAGGAGAGAACACTGAAGCTTTCTTT.

This chain connects TRBV19 to TRBJ1-1; 7 nucleotides line up with TRBD1. With 6 bases clipped from V and 2 bases from J, the junction kept 15 bases outside the gene matches. This CDR3 is 17 amino acids long. Germline V gene sequence: CDR1 LNHDA, CDR2 SQIVND (reference sequence). The CDR3 protein is CASRDPGTAVLNTEAFF. Written as DNA, the CDR3 is TGTGCCAGTAGGGATCCCGGGACAGCGGTTCTAAACACTGAAGCTTTCTTT.

This chain connects TRBV3-1 (or the pseudogene TRBV3-2) to TRBJ2-5; D gene unclear. CDR1 and CDR2 (germline): LGHDT, YNNKEL (reference sequence). This CDR3 is built from 13 residues. Trimming pared 3 bases from V and 7 bases from J, leaving 12 bases between. The CDR3 reads CASSHGSPGTQYF. Written as DNA, the CDR3 is TGTGCCAGCAGCCACGGCAGCCCGGGGACCCAGTACTTC.

This clone has only one observation. V is TRBV25-1 and J is TRBJ2-1, with D tentatively TRBD1 (5 bases). The V end was cut by 4 bases, the J end by 6 bases, with 10 bases between. Germline assignment: CDR1 MGHDK and CDR2 SYGVNS. The length of the CDR3 is 13 residues. The CDR3 here is CASSAVRVNEQFF. CDR3 DNA sequence: TGTGCCAGCAGTGCCGTCAGGGTCAATGAGCAGTTCTTC.

By proportion, this clone is medium-sized. This chain links TRBV28 with TRBJ2-7, with TRBD1 matching over 8 bases. V dropped 5 bases and J dropped 1; count of bases not matched to a gene: 7. Germline V lookup: CDR1 MDHEN, CDR2 SYDVKM. This CDR3 has 15 amino acids. CDR3 amino acids: CASSPARGPSYEQYF. In nucleotides, the CDR3 is TGTGCCAGCAGTCCCGCCAGGGGGCCTTCCTACGAGCAGTACTTC.

The chain employs TRBV18 and TRBJ2-2, with D possibly TRBD1 on 6 matching bases. Germline values: CDR1 KGHSH, CDR2 LQKENI. Trimming removed 6 bases at V and 3 bases at J, with 20 bases between. CDR3 size: 17 residues. The CDR3 spells CASSRTGTWSDTGELFF. In DNA form, the CDR3 reads TGTGCCAGCTCGCGCACCGGGACATGGTCAGACACCGGGGAGCTGTTTTTT.